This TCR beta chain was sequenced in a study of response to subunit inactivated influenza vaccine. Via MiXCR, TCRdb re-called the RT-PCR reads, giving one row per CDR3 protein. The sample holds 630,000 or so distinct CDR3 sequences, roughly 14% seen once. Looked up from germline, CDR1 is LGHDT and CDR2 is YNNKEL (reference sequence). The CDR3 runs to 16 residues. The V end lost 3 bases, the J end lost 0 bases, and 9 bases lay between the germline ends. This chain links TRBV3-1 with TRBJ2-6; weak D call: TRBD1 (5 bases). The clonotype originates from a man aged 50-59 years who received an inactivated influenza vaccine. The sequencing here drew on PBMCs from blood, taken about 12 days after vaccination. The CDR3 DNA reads TGTGCCAGCAGCCAGACCGGACACTCTGGGGCCAACGTCCTGACTTTC. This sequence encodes CASSQTGHSGANVLTF.